This TCR beta chain was sequenced for a study of blood T cells in healthy people across ages. Study-level information: About one barcoded beta molecule per two T cells was the capture yield of template switching.

V lost 5 bases and J lost 0; bases outside the gene matches: 7. The V gene's germline CDR1 is SGHRS and CDR2 YFSETQ. The CDR3 has 15 residues. Using a J-beta primer mix together with a sample-barcoded 5' primer, a second PCR was run for roughly 7 to 12 cycles. TCRdb independently ran MiXCR on the 5' RACE reads; one entry per CDR3 protein. The sample carries about 1.8 million distinct CDR3 sequences, less than 50% recorded once. The specimen sequenced was blood. The chain uses TRBV5-1 and TRBJ2-7, with 8 positions matching TRBD2. The receptor was isolated from a woman aged 40-49 years in good health. The CDR3 DNA sequence: TGCGCCAGCAGTCCATCTAGCGGGTACTCCTACGAGCAGTACTTC. It encodes CASSPSSGYSYEQYF.